These 12 T cell receptor beta chains originate from one sample sequenced in a study of blood T cells in healthy people across ages. Next came a second PCR, run for about 6 to 12 cycles, which used a sample-barcoded 5' primer along with a J-beta primer mix. TCRdb analysed the 5' RACE reads with MiXCR anew, one entry per CDR3 protein. The sample comprises about 1.1 million distinct CDR3 sequences, more than 30% of which are singletons, and about an eighth rests with the top ten. Sequenced input: blood. The receptor source for this set is a man aged 18 to 30 in good health.

This clonotype was seen only a few times. This chain connects TRBV6-5 to TRBJ2-7; D is tentatively TRBD1 or TRBD2 (5 bases each). Germline CDR1 and CDR2: MNHEY and SVGAGI. Deletions cut 2 bases from V and 2 bases from J, with 16 bases between. The CDR3 contains 16 residues. The CDR3 region is CASSYGQGEYPYEQYF. The CDR3 DNA reads as TGTGCCAGCAGTTACGGGCAGGGAGAATACCCCTACGAGCAGTACTTC.

This clonotype was detected only a few times. This may be a read error, as it is one base from a much larger clone. J is TRBJ1-2 and V is TRBV4-2, with D tentatively TRBD1 (6 bases). Per the germline V gene, CDR1 is LGHNA and CDR2 is YNFKEQ. The CDR3 is 18 residues long. V shed 5 bases and J shed 0 bases, with 22 bases lying between them. CDR3 in DNA: TGTGCCAGCAGCACGCGCATTCAGGGGAGGCAGGCTAACTATGGCTACACCTTC. Translation gives CASSTRIQGRQANYGYTF.

This clonotype was seen many times. The genes are TRBV10-3 and TRBJ1-2; 8 bases are a match to TRBD1. In germline, CDR1 is ENHRY, CDR2 SYGVKD. The CDR3 consists of 14 residues. J was trimmed by 7 bases and V by 0 bases; bases with no gene match: 4. Here the CDR3 reads CAISESTGGRGYTF. In DNA form, the CDR3 reads TGTGCCATCAGTGAGTCAACAGGGGGACGTGGCTACACCTTC.

This clonotype was seen only a few times. V gene TRBV19 combines with J gene TRBJ2-7; TRBD1 agrees at 9 bases. After removal of 6 bases from V and 4 bases from J, the junction contained 10 bases not matched to a gene. Germline-derived CDR1 and CDR2 are LNHDA and SQIVND (reference sequence). This CDR3 is built from 15 residues. The CDR3 region is CASRNTGTGNYEQYF. The DNA for the CDR3 is TGTGCCAGTAGGAATACCGGGACAGGGAATTACGAGCAGTACTTC.

The V call is TRBV10-2, the J call TRBJ2-1, with D unresolved. CDR1 and CDR2 from the germline V gene are WSHSY and SAAADI. The CDR3 covers 14 residues. V lost 0 bases and J lost 4, with 7 bases in between. This CDR3 is CASSESIRYNEQFF. The CDR3 bases are TGCGCCAGCAGTGAGTCGATCAGGTACAATGAGCAGTTCTTC.

On this clonotype itself: This may be a read error, as it is one base from a much larger clone. This chain connects TRBV29-1 to TRBJ1-2; D is perhaps TRBD1 (5 bases). The CDR3 runs to 10 residues. The germline gives CDR1 SQVTM, CDR2 ANQGSEA. Trimming pared 5 bases from V and 6 bases from J, leaving 7 bases between. The CDR3 sequence is CSVKGDGYTF. CDR3 bases: TGCAGCGTTAAAGGGGATGGCTACACCTTC.

The chain is built from TRBV29-1 and TRBJ2-5; a possible D gene is TRBD1 (5 bases). Germline CDR1 and CDR2: SQVTM and ANQGSEA. The germline V and J ends were trimmed by 5 bases and 0 bases, with 10 bases remaining between them. The CDR3 sequence is 13 residues long. CDR3 loop: CSVTGRDQETQYF. CDR3 coding DNA: TGCAGCGTTACAGGCAGAGACCAAGAGACCCAGTACTTC.

The sample holds a few counts of this clonotype. The CDR3 sequence is CASSYQARETYEQYF. CDR3 sequence (DNA): TGTGCCAGCAGCTACCAAGCACGGGAAACCTACGAGCAGTACTTC. The gene calls are TRBV7-2 and TRBJ2-7, with D perhaps matching TRBD2 (5 bases). Trimming stripped 4 bases from V and 2 bases from J, with 15 bases between. Germline assignment: CDR1 SGHTA and CDR2 FQGNSA. The CDR3 contains 15 residues.

This clonotype turned up a few times. V gene TRBV4-1 combines with J gene TRBJ1-2; D gene ambiguous. Germline assignment: CDR1 MGHRA and CDR2 YSYEKL. This CDR3 spans 13 amino acids. V gave up 1 base and J gave up 5 bases, with 8 bases separating them. Written as DNA, the CDR3 is TGCGCCAGCAGCCAAGTAGAGGAATATGGCTACACCTTC. Its translation: CASSQVEEYGYTF.

V gene TRBV2 combines with J gene TRBJ1-1; D possibly corresponds to TRBD1 (5 bases). The CDR3 is 15 amino acids. In germline, CDR1 is SNHLY, CDR2 FYNNEI. V was pared by 7 bases and J by 0 bases, with 15 bases between. The chain's CDR3 is CASTSRGVLNTEAFF. As DNA, the CDR3 is TGTGCCAGCACCTCGCGGGGCGTTTTGAACACTGAAGCTTTCTTT.

J is TRBJ1-5 and V is TRBV5-1; D might be TRBD1 (5 bases). CDR1 is SGHRS and CDR2 is YFSETQ in the germline V gene. Trimming shortened V by 6 bases and J by 3 bases, and 10 bases separated the two germline ends. The CDR3 covers 13 residues. The CDR3 DNA sequence: TGCGCCAGCATGACAGAGCCCAATCAGCCCCAGCATTTT. Translation: CASMTEPNQPQHF.

The sample holds a few counts of this clonotype. CDR3 coding DNA: TGCAGCGTTGAAGACTTAGCGTCGGATGAGCAGTACTTC. Translated, it gives CSVEDLASDEQYF. The V call is TRBV29-1, the J call TRBJ2-5, with D tentatively TRBD2 (5 bases). Germline V CDR1 and CDR2: SQVTM, ANQGSEA. With 0 bases removed from V and 11 bases from J, the gap between germline ends came to 16 bases. This CDR3 spans 13 amino acids. Full variable domain (remainder filled in from reference TRBV29-1 and TRBJ2-5): SAVISQKPSRDICQRGTSLTIQCQVDSQVTMMFWYRQQPGQSLTLIATANQGSEATYESGFVIDKFPISRPNLTFSTLTVSNMSPEDSSIYLCSVEDLASDEQYFGPGTRLLVL.